This T cell receptor (beta chain) was sequenced in a study of T cells after yellow fever vaccination. For the study at large: The SMART-Seq v4 Ultra Low Input method served to prepare the low-cell-number fractions. Points from the study as a whole: FACS-sorted repertoires might harbor abundant contaminating clonotypes from the bulk population. Post-booster reappearance was seen for most primary-vaccination clones (about 96% CD4, 75% to 90% CD8). Across the CD4 and CD8 compartments, a small share of clonotypes was present in both.

The germline V gene encodes CDR1 SQVTM and CDR2 ANQGSEA. Trimming took 5 bases from V and 0 from J, leaving 9 bases between them. This CDR3 is built from 13 residues. TCRdb redid the calling of the 5' RACE reads with MiXCR, one entry per CDR3 protein. This table has some 340,000 distinct CDR3 sequences, 4.1% appearing once. The sample holds many counts of this clonotype. Its antigen is unidentified. The sequence came from a man aged 18 to 30 who received the YFV17D yellow fever vaccine. The sample was PBMCs, taken 5 days after the yellow fever booster vaccination. The rearrangement uses TRBV29-1 and TRBJ2-3; D perhaps matches TRBD1 (5 bases). The CDR3 spells CSVNRGSTDTQYF. CDR3 sequence (DNA): TGCAGCGTTAATAGGGGAAGCACAGATACGCAGTATTTT.